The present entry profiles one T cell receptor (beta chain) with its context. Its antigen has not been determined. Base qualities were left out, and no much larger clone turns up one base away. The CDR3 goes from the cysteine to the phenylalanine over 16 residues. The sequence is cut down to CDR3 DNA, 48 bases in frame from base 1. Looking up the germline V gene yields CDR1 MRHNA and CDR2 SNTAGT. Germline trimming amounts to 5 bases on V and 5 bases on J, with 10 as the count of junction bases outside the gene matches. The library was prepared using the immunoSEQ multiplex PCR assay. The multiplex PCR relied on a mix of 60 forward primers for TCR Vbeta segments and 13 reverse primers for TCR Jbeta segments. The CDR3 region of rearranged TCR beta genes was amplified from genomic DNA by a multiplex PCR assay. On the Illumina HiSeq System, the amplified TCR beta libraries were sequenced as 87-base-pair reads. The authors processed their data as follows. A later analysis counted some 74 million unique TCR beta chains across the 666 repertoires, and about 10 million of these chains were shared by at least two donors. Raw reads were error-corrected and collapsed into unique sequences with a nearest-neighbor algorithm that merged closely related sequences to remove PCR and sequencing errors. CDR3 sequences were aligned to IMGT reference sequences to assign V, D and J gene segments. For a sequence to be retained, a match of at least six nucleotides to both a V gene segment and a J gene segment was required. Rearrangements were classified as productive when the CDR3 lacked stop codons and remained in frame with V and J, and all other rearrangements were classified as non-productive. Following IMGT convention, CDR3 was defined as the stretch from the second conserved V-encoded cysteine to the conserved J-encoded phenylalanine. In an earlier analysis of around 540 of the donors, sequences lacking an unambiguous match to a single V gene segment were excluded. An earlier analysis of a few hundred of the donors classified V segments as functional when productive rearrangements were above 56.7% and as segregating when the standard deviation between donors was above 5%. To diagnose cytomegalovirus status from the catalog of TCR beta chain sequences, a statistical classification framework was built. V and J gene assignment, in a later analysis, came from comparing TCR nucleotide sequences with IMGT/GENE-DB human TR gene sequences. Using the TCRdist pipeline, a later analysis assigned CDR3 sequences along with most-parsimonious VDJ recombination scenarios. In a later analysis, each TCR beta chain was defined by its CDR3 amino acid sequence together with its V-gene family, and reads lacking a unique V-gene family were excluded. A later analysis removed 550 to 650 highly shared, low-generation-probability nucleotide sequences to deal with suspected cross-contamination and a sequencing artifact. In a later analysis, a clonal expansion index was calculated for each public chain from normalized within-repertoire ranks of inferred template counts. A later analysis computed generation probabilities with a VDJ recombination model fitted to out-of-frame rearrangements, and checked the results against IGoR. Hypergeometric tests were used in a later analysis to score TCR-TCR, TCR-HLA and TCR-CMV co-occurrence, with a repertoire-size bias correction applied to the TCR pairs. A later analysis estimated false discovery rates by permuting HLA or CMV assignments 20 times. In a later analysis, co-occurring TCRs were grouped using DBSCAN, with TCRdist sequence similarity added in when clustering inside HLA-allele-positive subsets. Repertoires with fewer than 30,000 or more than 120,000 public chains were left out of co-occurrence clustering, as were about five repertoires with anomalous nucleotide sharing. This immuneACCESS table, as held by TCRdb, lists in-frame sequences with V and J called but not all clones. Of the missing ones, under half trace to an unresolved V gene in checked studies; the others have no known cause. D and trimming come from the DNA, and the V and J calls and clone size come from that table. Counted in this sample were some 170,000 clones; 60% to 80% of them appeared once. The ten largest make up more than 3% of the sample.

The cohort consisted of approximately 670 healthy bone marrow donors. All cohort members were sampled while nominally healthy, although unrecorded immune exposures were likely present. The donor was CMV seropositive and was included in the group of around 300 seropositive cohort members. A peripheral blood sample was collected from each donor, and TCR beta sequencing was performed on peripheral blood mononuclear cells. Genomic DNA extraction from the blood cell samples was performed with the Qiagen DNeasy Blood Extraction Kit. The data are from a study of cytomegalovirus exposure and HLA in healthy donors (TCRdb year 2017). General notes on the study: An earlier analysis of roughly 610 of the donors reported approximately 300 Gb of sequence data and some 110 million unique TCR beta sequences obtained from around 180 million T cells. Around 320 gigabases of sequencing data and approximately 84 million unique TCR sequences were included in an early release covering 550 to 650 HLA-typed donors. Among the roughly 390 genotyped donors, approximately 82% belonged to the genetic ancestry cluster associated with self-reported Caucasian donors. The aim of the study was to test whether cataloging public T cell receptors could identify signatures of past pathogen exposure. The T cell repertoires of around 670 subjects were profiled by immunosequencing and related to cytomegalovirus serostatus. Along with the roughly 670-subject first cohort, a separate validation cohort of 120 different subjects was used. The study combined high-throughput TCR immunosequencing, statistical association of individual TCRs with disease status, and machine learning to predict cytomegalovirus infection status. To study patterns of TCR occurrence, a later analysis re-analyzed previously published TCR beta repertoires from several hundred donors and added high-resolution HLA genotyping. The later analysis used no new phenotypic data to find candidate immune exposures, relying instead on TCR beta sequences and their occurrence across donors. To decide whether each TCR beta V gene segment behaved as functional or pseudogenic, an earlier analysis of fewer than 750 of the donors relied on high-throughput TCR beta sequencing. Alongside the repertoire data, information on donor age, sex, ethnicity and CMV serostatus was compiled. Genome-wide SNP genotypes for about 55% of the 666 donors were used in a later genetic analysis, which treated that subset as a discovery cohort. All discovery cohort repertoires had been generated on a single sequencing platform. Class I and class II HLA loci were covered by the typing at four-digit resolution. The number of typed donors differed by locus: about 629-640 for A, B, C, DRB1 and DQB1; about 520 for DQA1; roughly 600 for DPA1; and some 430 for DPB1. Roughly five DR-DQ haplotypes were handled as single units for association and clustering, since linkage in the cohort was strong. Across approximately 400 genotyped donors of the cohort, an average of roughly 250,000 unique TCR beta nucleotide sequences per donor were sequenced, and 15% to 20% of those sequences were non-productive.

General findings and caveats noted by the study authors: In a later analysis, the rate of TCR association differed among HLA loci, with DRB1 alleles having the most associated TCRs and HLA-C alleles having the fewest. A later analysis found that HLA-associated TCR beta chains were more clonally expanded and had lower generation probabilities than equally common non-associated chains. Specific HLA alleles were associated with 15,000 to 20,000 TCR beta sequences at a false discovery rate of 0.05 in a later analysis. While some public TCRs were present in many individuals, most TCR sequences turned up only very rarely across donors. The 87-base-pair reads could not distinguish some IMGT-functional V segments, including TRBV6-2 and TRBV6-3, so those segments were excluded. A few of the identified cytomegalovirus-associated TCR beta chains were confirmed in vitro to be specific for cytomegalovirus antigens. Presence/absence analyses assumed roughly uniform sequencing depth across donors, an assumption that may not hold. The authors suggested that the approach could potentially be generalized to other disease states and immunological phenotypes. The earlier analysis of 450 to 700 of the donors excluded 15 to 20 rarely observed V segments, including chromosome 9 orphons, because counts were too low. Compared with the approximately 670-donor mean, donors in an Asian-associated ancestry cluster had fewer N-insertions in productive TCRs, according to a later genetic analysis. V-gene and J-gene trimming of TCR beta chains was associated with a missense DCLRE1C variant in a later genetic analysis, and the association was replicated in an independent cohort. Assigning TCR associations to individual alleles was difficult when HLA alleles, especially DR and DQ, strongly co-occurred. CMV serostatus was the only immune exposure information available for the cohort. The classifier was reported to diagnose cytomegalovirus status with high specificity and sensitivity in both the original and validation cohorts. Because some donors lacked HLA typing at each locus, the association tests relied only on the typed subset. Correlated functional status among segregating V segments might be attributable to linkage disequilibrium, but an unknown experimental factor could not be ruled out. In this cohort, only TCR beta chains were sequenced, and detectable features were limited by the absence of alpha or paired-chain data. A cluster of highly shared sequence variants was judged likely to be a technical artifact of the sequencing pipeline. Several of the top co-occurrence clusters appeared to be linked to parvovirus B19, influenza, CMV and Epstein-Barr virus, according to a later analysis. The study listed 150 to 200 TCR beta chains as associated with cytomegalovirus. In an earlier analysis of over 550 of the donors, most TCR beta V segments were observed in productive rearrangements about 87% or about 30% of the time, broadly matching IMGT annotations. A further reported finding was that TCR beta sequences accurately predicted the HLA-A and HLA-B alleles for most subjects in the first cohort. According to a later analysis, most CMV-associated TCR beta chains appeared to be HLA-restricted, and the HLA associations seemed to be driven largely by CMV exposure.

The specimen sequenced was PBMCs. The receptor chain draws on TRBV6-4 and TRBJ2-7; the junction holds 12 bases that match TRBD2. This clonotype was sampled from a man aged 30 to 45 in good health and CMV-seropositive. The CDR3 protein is CASSPWTSGESDEQYF. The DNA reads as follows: TGTGCCAGCAGTCCGTGGACTAGCGGGGAGTCGGACGAGCAGTACTTC.